What follows are 5 T cell receptor beta chains derived from one specimen sequenced in a study of blood T cell repertoires in COVID-19. TCRdb keeps only in-frame clones here, not all; method: immunoSEQ multiplex PCR. Among over 150,000 clones listed, approximately 87% were seen once. The sequencing sample was made of peripheral blood. The receptors here all came from a woman between 18 and 29 years old who had recovered from COVID-19.

This clone was found once. The genes are TRBV16 and TRBJ1-3; D is possibly TRBD1 (6 bases). The CDR3 loop spans 14 amino acids. V was trimmed by 4 bases and J by 0 bases, leaving 7 bases between them. In germline, CDR1 is KGHSY, CDR2 FQNENV. CDR3 in amino acids: CASSLTGSGNTIYF. The DNA of the CDR3 is TGTGCCAGCAGCCTGACAGGCTCTGGAAACACCATATATTTT.

The chain uses TRBV21-1 and TRBJ2-7; no DNA check was done on the table's D call, TRBD2. TRBV21-1 is annotated as a pseudogene. The CDR3 sequence is 15 residues long. CDR3 nucleotides: TGTGCCAGCAGCACCTTAGCGGGGCGGATGAGCGAGCAGTACGTC. It is translated as CASSTLAGRMSEQYV.

The V gene is TRBV6-1, the J gene TRBJ2-7, with unresolved D. The V and J ends lost 1 base and 2 bases respectively, with 6 bases between them. The CDR3 sequence is 13 residues long. Germline assignment: CDR1 MNHNS and CDR2 SASEGT. The CDR3 here is CASSEVQTYEQYV. The CDR3 nucleotides are TGTGCCAGCAGTGAAGTACAGACCTACGAGCAGTACGTC.

The chain recombines TRBV10-3 with TRBJ2-7, with TRBD2 as a possible D gene (5 bases). The germline gives CDR1 ENHRY, CDR2 SYGVKD. Trimming took off 6 bases at V and 3 bases at J, with 12 bases between the two ends. The CDR3 consists of 13 residues. CDR3 DNA sequence: TGTGCCATCAGCCCCGGGGAAGGCTACGAGCAGTACGTC. Translation: CAISPGEGYEQYV.

This clone is a singleton in its sample. Because the CDR3's place on the DNA is in doubt, the DNA is left out and the CDR3 is given as listed by TCRdb. The chain uses TRBV9 and TRBJ2-7; the table names TRBD2, a call not compared with the DNA. The CDR3 numbers 15 amino acids, ends counted. Germline CDR1 is SGDLS and CDR2 is YYNGEE. CDR3 protein: CHYGCGILPSYEQYF.